This T cell receptor (beta chain) originates from a study of T-cell memory formation after mild COVID-19. It was 5'RACE with constant-segment primers that produced the TCR alpha and TCR beta cDNA libraries, which carried sample barcodes and UMIs. TCRdb reprocessed the 5' RACE reads with MiXCR, giving one entry per CDR3 protein. The sample consists of about 140,000 distinct CDR3 sequences, around 14% of them appearing once. V shed 4 bases, J shed 4 bases, and the junction held 6 bases outside the gene matches. The CDR3 length is 16 residues. Germline V lookup: CDR1 PRHDT, CDR2 FYEKMQ (reference sequence). This clonotype was found a few times. As yet, its antigen is unknown. Study-wide findings and caveats: Clones contracting day 15 to 85 were balanced CD4/CD8; later expanders leaned CD4+. Among clones peaking at day 37 in the second wave, SARS-CoV-2 specificity remained unconfirmed.

The source is an adult woman who had mild COVID-19 (a few samples of this study predate the infection). Cell type and time point are not known. V and J are TRBV13 and TRBJ2-3; 12 nucleotides line up with TRBD2. Input material: PBMCs or a T cell subset sorted from them (not recorded which). The CDR3 DNA follows: TGTGCCAGCAGCTGGCGACTAGCGGGGGTGGCAGATACGCAGTATTTT. Translation gives CASSWRLAGVADTQYF.